This TCR beta chain was obtained from a study of molecular identifiers for immune sequencing clone quantification. In the study overall: Replicates split RNA from approximately 22,000 or 94,000 naive CD8 cells five ways, and the researchers sequenced four portions.

TCRdb reprocessed the PCR reads with MiXCR, giving one entry per CDR3 protein. The sample lists hundreds of thousands of distinct CDR3 sequences, roughly 23% occurring once. This clonotype was counted a single time. This clone may be a read error of a much larger clone one base away. The CDR3 has 16 residues. The V gene's germline CDR1 is SEHNR and CDR2 FQNEAQ (reference sequence). The chain links TRBV7-9 to TRBJ2-1; 7 nucleotides match TRBD1. This sequence was found in a human donor in good health. Some libraries in this study had Jurkat cell RNA spiked in. Sequencing was done on a sample of naive CD8+ T cells from blood, with Jurkat cell RNA spiked in. Documented subset: FACS-sorted CD8+CD4-CCR7+CD45RA+ naive T cells. The CDR3 DNA sequence: TGTGCCAGCAGCTCTAACAGGGGACCCCTCTACAATGCGCAGTTCTTC. Protein sequence: CASSSNRGPLYNAQFF. The full variable domain, its missing parts supplied by reference TRBV7-9 and TRBJ2-1, is DTGVSQNPRHKITKRGQNVTFRCDPISEHNRLYWYRQTLGQGPEFLTYFQNEAQLEKSRLLSDRFSAERPKGSFSTLEIQRTEQGDSAMYLCASSSNRGPLYNAQFFGPGTRLTVL.